These T cell receptor beta chains were read from a single sample in a study of metastatic and nonmetastatic thyroid tumors. TCRdb reanalyzed the PCR reads via MiXCR. The data show around 5,300 clones, about 26% seen once. Sequenced input: adjacent normal tissue. The receptors were gathered from a female donor with papillary thyroid cancer or a benign thyroid nodule (not recorded which). Some clones in this sample may be carry-over from other donors' samples. CDR3s include the opening cysteine and the closing phenylalanine or tryptophan. Rows give clone size only sometimes, using once, few, many, or a class for an expanded clone.

V gene,J gene,clone size,CDR3 protein
TRBV2,TRBJ1-6,large,CASTEGQFSNSPLHF
TRBV19,TRBJ2-1,medium-sized,CASSIAGNFYNEQFF
TRBV6-2/TRBV6-3,TRBJ2-7,few,CASSYSLGSGEPTAEQYF
TRBV18,TRBJ2-5,few,CASSSMSGSVSKETQYF
TRBV7-8,TRBJ1-5,large,CASSSTGQWSQPQHF
TRBV19,TRBJ1-6,few,CASSIFGERYNSPLHF
TRBV12-3/TRBV12-4,TRBJ2-1,many,CASSFSHYNEQFF
TRBV20-1,TRBJ2-3,many,CSARGGGVTDTQYF
TRBV12-3/TRBV12-4,TRBJ2-2,.,CASSYTGGHTGELFF
TRBV2,TRBJ1-1,few,CASSGGQGGTEAFF
TRBV10-3,TRBJ2-2,.,CAISPLSGSNTGELFF
TRBV7-2,TRBJ1-4,many,CASSAVAAENEKLFF
TRBV12-3/TRBV12-4,TRBJ2-5,medium-sized,CASSLELPREAETQYF
TRBV29-1,TRBJ2-1,medium-sized,CSVDLGWNEQFF
TRBV29-1,TRBJ2-7,medium-sized,CSVEDGSSYEQYF
TRBV28,TRBJ2-3,medium-sized,CASSLLGADIRGAQYF
TRBV25-1,TRBJ2-5,.,CASSEPSSGQETQYF
TRBV9,TRBJ1-2,many,CASSVGDSSYGYTF
TRBV9,TRBJ2-2,medium-sized,CASSGGTGHTGELFF
TRBV9,TRBJ2-7,many,CASSLRDRGSGEQYF
TRBV20-1,TRBJ1-6,.,CSAREGANNSPLHF
TRBV7-2,TRBJ2-1,medium-sized,CASSLAGGVDEQFF
TRBV20-1,TRBJ2-7,.,CSARDGEGGPYEQYF
TRBV7-9,TRBJ2-1,medium-sized,CASSPPYGTSINEQFF
TRBV30,TRBJ1-2,.,CALRQGNYGYTF
TRBV6-2/TRBV6-3,TRBJ2-2,.,CASSHQNQELFF
TRBV12-3/TRBV12-4,TRBJ1-2,.,CASSLNNYGYTF
TRBV6-5,TRBJ1-2,few,CASSSVGGSGYGYTF
TRBV5-8,TRBJ2-3,medium-sized,CASSFRLAGGRSTDTQYF
TRBV20-1,TRBJ2-2,once,CSARDLAGAGTGELFF
TRBV7-2,TRBJ2-7,.,CASSSYYEQYF
TRBV12-3/TRBV12-4,TRBJ2-3,large,CASSFVYRWGTDTQYF
TRBV6-6,TRBJ2-7,.,CASSYYRGGEQYF
TRBV30,TRBJ1-5,.,CAWSVRQPQHF
TRBV9,TRBJ2-3,.,CASADSGRTDTQYF
TRBV19,TRBJ2-1,medium-sized,CASSIQGFNEQFF
TRBV30,TRBJ1-2,once,CAWIAHRSIYAYTF
TRBV20-1,TRBJ2-7,.,CSALQGFSLIAYEQYF
TRBV11-2,TRBJ2-7,.,CASSLWQGHDEQYF
TRBV11-2,TRBJ1-2,.,CASSLQRDRALHGYTF
TRBV30,TRBJ1-1,many,CAWIIGQGIGEAFF